This is a list of T cell receptor beta chains from one sample in a study of beta chain features in type 1 diabetes. This table comes from immunoSEQ multiplex PCR, and its TCRdb copy is limited to in-frame clones, with some not included. The sample has 860,000 or so clones, about a sixth seen once. Material: naive CD4+ T cells from blood. Receptors originate from a woman under 30 in good health. The CDR3 runs from the conserved cysteine through the conserved F or W. The D gene is left open where the match is weak. Part of the rows lack a size; the others show once, few, many or a class for expanded clones.

d_call,cdr3_length,j_call,clone_size,v_call,cdr3_aa,cdr3_nt
.,11,TRBJ2-3,few,TRBV6-5,CASSYRDTQYF,TGTGCCAGCAGTTATAGAGATACGCAGTATTTT
TRBD2,18,TRBJ2-3,.,TRBV7-3,CASSLKVTSGTSTDTQYF,TGTGCCAGCAGCTTAAAGGTGACTAGCGGAACTAGCACAGATACGCAGTATTTT
TRBD2,12,TRBJ2-3,once,TRBV28,CASSVAGLTQYF,TGTGCCAGCAGTGTAGCGGGGTTGACGCAGTATTTT
.,12,TRBJ2-1,.,TRBV5-4,CASSAPKGEQFF,TGTGCCAGCAGCGCACCAAAGGGGGAGCAGTTCTTC
TRBD1,16,TRBJ2-7,few,TRBV6-6,CASSSPRRQGTYEQYF,TGTGCCAGCAGTTCCCCAAGGCGACAGGGGACCTACGAGCAGTACTTC
.,14,TRBJ2-5,few,TRBV18,CASSPRVTRKTQYF,TGTGCCAGCTCACCACGGGTAACGAGAAAGACCCAGTACTTC
.,15,TRBJ2-2,.,TRBV7-2,CASSLLGTRTGELFF,TGTGCCAGCAGCTTACTGGGGACCCGCACCGGGGAGCTGTTTTTT
TRBD2,15,TRBJ2-1,few,TRBV7-9,CASSLTGTSGSEQFF,TGTGCCAGCAGCTTAACCGGGACTAGCGGCAGTGAGCAGTTCTTC
.,14,TRBJ1-3,few,TRBV6-6,CASSDRFSGNTIYF,TGTGCCAGCAGCGACAGATTCTCTGGAAACACCATATATTTT
TRBD1,14,TRBJ1-4,.,TRBV4-1,CASSLDRGNEKLFF,TGCGCCAGCAGCTTGGACAGGGGCAATGAAAAACTGTTTTTT
TRBD1,17,TRBJ2-7,.,TRBV28,CASGRNPGQKKSYEQYF,TGTGCCAGCGGACGCAACCCGGGACAGAAGAAATCCTACGAGCAGTACTTC
.,15,TRBJ2-1,.,TRBV5-4,CASSQPGLSYNEQFF,TGCGCCAGCAGCCAACCGGGACTCTCCTACAATGAGCAGTTCTTC
.,15,TRBJ2-6,.,TRBV28,CASKLQGGGANVLTF,TGTGCCAGCAAATTACAGGGTGGTGGGGCCAACGTCCTGACTTTC
TRBD1,15,TRBJ2-7,few,TRBV9,CASSAGPGQTYEQYF,TGTGCCAGCAGCGCCGGACCGGGACAGACCTACGAGCAGTACTTC
.,14,TRBJ2-1,few,TRBV5-1,CASSSSRARNEQFF,TGCGCCAGCAGCTCCTCCCGGGCGCGTAATGAGCAGTTCTTC
TRBD2,14,TRBJ2-7,.,TRBV18,CASSLSGSSYEQYF,TGTGCCAGCTCACTCAGCGGGAGCTCCTACGAGCAGTACTTC
.,14,TRBJ1-3,few,TRBV29-1,CSVVDRSSGNAIYF,TGCAGCGTCGTAGACAGGAGCTCTGGAAACGCCATATATTTT
.,14,TRBJ2-7,.,TRBV7-2,CASSLTGSSYEQYF,TGTGCCAGCAGCTTGACGGGTAGCTCCTACGAGCAGTACTTC
.,13,TRBJ1-5,.,TRBV11-2,CASSLEVGQPQHF,TGTGCCAGCAGCTTAGAGGTAGGGCAGCCCCAGCATTTT
.,13,TRBJ1-5,.,TRBV6-1,CASSEMGNQPQHF,TGTGCCAGCAGTGAAATGGGGAATCAGCCCCAGCATTTT
.,16,TRBJ2-7,.,TRBV5-4,CASSSGTDSLVYEQYF,TGTGCCAGCAGCTCCGGGACGGACTCTCTAGTCTACGAGCAGTACTTC
TRBD2,14,TRBJ2-4,few,TRBV7-8,CASSVLAMADIQYF,TGTGCCAGCAGCGTACTAGCGATGGCGGACATTCAGTACTTC
.,16,TRBJ2-7,.,TRBV4-2,CASSQGGADPSYEQYF,TGTGCCAGCAGCCAAGGCGGGGCGGATCCTTCCTACGAGCAGTACTTC
.,13,TRBJ1-3,few,TRBV14,CASSQDARNTIYF,TGTGCCAGCAGCCAAGATGCGAGAAACACCATATATTTT
.,14,TRBJ2-7,few,TRBV7-9,CASSPLGDPYEQYF,TGTGCCAGCAGCCCCCTCGGGGATCCCTACGAGCAGTACTTC
TRBD2,18,TRBJ2-5,.,TRBV4-2,CASSQRGTSGPRGETQYF,TGTGCCAGCAGCCAACGGGGGACTAGCGGACCCCGAGGAGAGACCCAGTACTTC
.,13,TRBJ2-7,.,TRBV28,CASSLDFFYEQYF,TGTGCCAGCAGTTTAGACTTTTTCTACGAGCAGTACTTC
TRBD1,12,TRBJ2-7,.,TRBV4-2,CASRDRVNEQYF,TGTGCCAGCCGAGACAGGGTCAACGAGCAGTACTTC
TRBD1,14,TRBJ2-7,.,TRBV5-1,CASSPRDRIYEQYF,TGCGCCAGCAGCCCCCGGGACAGGATCTACGAGCAGTACTTC
.,13,TRBJ2-1,few,TRBV7-3,CASSLYQHNEQFF,TGTGCCAGCAGCTTATATCAGCACAATGAGCAGTTCTTC